The 26 T cell receptor beta chains below all came from one sample that was sequenced in a study of Ad26.COV2.S vaccination and SARS-CoV-2 variants. TCRdb's copy holds only in-frame clones and misses some; the assay was immunoSEQ multiplex PCR. The sample lists a few hundred thousand clones, approximately 90% occurring once. The treatment denotes: around 19 received Ad26.COV2.S at low or high dose, single or two shots; 5 received placebo; per-sample allocation not given. Day 63 after the first vaccine or placebo injection was the time point for sampling. The specimen comprised peripheral blood, sampled in a trial of Ad26.COV2.S vaccine versus placebo. The receptors derive from a person aged 18 to 59 who received the Ad26.COV2.S COVID-19 vaccine or a placebo.

The chain combines TRBV12-3 or TRBV12-4 with TRBJ2-5; 7 bases map to TRBD1. The CDR3 spans 13 residues. The J segment lost 4 bases and the V segment lost 4 bases, leaving 3 bases of the junction unmatched. The CDR3 is CASSSGGPETQYF. The CDR3 DNA follows: TGTGCCAGCAGTTCAGGGGGTCCAGAGACCCAGTACTTC.

V gene TRBV5-1 combines with J gene TRBJ2-2, with 7 bases that match TRBD1. The CDR3 runs to 13 residues. The junction had 2 bases not matched to a gene; V was cut back by 4 bases and J by 5 bases. From germline, CDR1 is SGHRS and CDR2 YFSETQ. The CDR3 DNA is TGCGCCAGCAGCCTACAGGGGACCGGGGAGCTGTTTTTT. Amino acids: CASSLQGTGELFF. Looking up the rest from reference TRBV5-1 and TRBJ2-2 gives the full variable domain: KAGVTQTPRYLIKTRGQQVTLSCSPISGHRSVSWYQQTPGQGLQFLFEYFSETQRNKGNFPGRFSGRQFSNSRSEMNVSTLELGDSALYLCASSLQGTGELFFGEGSRLTVL.

V and J are TRBV13 and TRBJ2-1; the match to TRBD2 covers 7 bases. The CDR3 contains 15 residues. V lost 5 bases, J lost 7 bases, and 11 bases stayed unmatched. Germline lookup yields CDR1 PRHDT and CDR2 FYEKMQ (reference sequence). As DNA, the CDR3 is TGTGCCAGCAGCCCACGCGGGAGAGGGTTGAATGAGCAGTTCTTC. Its translation is CASSPRGRGLNEQFF.

The count of this clone is one. The V and J genes are TRBV5-4 and TRBJ2-3, with 9 bases lining up with TRBD2. After removal of 1 base from V and 4 bases from J, the junction contained 1 base not matched to a gene. Germline CDR1 and CDR2: SGHNT and YYREEE (reference sequence). This CDR3 comprises 14 residues. This CDR3 reads CASSLSSGADTQYF. In DNA form, the CDR3 reads TGTGCCAGCAGCTTGTCTAGCGGGGCAGATACGCAGTATTTT. The full variable domain, completed using reference TRBV5-4 and TRBJ2-3, is ETGVTQSPTHLIKTRGQQVTLRCSSQSGHNTVSWYQQALGQGPQFIFQYYREEENGRGNFPPRFSGLQFPNYSSELNVNALELDDSALYLCASSLSSGADTQYFGPGTRLTVL.

This rearrangement joins TRBV14 to TRBJ1-1, with no clear D. The CDR3 loop spans 13 amino acids. Trimming left V 0 bases short and J 9 bases short, with 11 bases between. From germline, CDR1 is SGHDN and CDR2 FVKESK. The CDR3 DNA reads as TGTGCCAGCAGCCAAGATTCGATCGCCCAAGCTTTCTTT. This translates into CASSQDSIAQAFF.

The chain recombines TRBV19 with TRBJ2-1; 13 positions agree with TRBD2. The trim removed 3 bases at V and 9 bases at J, leaving 8 bases unmatched. Per the germline V gene, CDR1 is LNHDA and CDR2 is SQIVND (reference sequence). The length of the CDR3 is 16 residues. Written as DNA, the CDR3 is TGTGCCAGTAGTATCGGGAAACTAGCGGGAGGGACTGAGCAGTTCTTC. This codes for CASSIGKLAGGTEQFF.

This clone has just one count. The chain joins TRBV12-3 or TRBV12-4 to TRBJ1-1; D is ambiguous. Trimming removed 7 bases from V and 5 bases from J, with 8 bases in between. This CDR3 has 11 residues. CDR3 nucleotides: TGTGCCAGCACCCCCGGGACTGAAGCTTTCTTT. This gives the protein CASTPGTEAFF.

The rearrangement uses TRBV10-3 and TRBJ2-7, with D possibly TRBD1 on 5 matching bases. Trimming left V 3 bases short and J 0 bases short, with 12 bases between. From germline, CDR1 is ENHRY and CDR2 SYGVKD. The CDR3 extends over 15 amino acids. DNA for the CDR3: TGTGCCATCAGTGACTTAACAGACAGCTCCTACGAGCAGTACTTC. This gives the protein CAISDLTDSSYEQYF.

The chain recombines TRBV18 with TRBJ2-5; D is uncertain. The CDR3 runs 13 residues. Germline V CDR1 and CDR2: KGHSH, LQKENI. V was trimmed by 3 bases and J by 4 bases, leaving 9 bases between them. This CDR3 reads CASSPPIGETQYF. CDR3 DNA: TGTGCCAGCTCACCCCCGATAGGAGAGACCCAGTACTTC.

This clone was seen a handful of times. The chain combines TRBV7-3 with TRBJ2-1, with 11 bases aligning to TRBD2. Trimming took 4 bases from V and 10 from J; bases not matched to a gene: 12. The germline V gene has CDR1 SGHTA and CDR2 FQGTGA. There are 16 residues in the CDR3. This CDR3 is CASSSAGTSGRVEQFF. DNA for the CDR3: TGTGCCAGCAGCTCCGCCGGGACTAGCGGCCGGGTGGAGCAGTTCTTC.

The sample holds one count of this clone. This chain links TRBV28 with TRBJ2-1, with 12 bases lining up with TRBD2. The germline V gene has CDR1 MDHEN and CDR2 SYDVKM. The CDR3 loop spans 17 amino acids. J lost 5 bases, V lost 4 bases, and 9 bases had no gene match. In DNA form, the CDR3 reads TGTGCCAGCAGTTCGATAAGCCTAGCGGGAGGGAACAATGAGCAGTTCTTC. Protein product: CASSSISLAGGNNEQFF.

This sequence joins TRBV18 and TRBJ1-1; D is uncertain. The V end lost 0 bases, the J end lost 0 bases, and 8 bases lay between the germline ends. From germline, CDR1 is KGHSH and CDR2 LQKENI. The CDR3 consists of 15 residues. For the CDR3, the DNA is TGTGCCAGCTCACCACCAACTGGGTTGAACACTGAAGCTTTCTTT. It is translated as CASSPPTGLNTEAFF.

The gene calls are TRBV4-2 and TRBJ2-1, with 8 bases matching TRBD1. V lost 5 bases and J lost 7; bases outside the gene matches: 16. This CDR3 has 17 residues. Looked up from germline, CDR1 is LGHNA and CDR2 is YNFKEQ. CDR3 amino acids: CASSAEWRQGAGNEQFF. DNA of the CDR3: TGTGCCAGCAGCGCCGAGTGGAGGCAGGGGGCGGGTAATGAGCAGTTCTTC.

This sequence joins TRBV9 and TRBJ1-1, with D unclear. V lost 1 base, J lost 0 bases, and 4 bases lay in between. The CDR3 spans 13 residues. Per the germline V gene, CDR1 is SGDLS and CDR2 is YYNGEE. The DNA of the CDR3 is TGTGCCAGCAGCGTATCCCTGAACACTGAAGCTTTCTTT. Residues: CASSVSLNTEAFF.

This clone was seen many times. The V gene is TRBV9, the J gene TRBJ1-1; TRBD1 agrees at 10 bases. CDR1 is SGDLS and CDR2 is YYNGEE in the germline V gene. J gave up 2 bases and V 4 bases, and 5 bases lay outside the gene matches. The CDR3 has 15 amino acids. The CDR3 is CASSSGTGVNTEAFF. The CDR3 nucleotides are TGTGCCAGCAGCTCTGGGACAGGGGTAAACACTGAAGCTTTCTTT.

This clone has only one observation. The rearrangement links TRBV12-3 or TRBV12-4 to TRBJ2-1; D unresolved. The CDR3 loop spans 13 amino acids. Between the trimmed V and J ends, which lost 5 bases and 2 bases, there was a span of 7 bases. The CDR3 sequence: CASSPLTYNEQFF. DNA for the CDR3: TGTGCCAGCAGTCCTCTGACCTACAATGAGCAGTTCTTC.

The chain couples TRBV7-2 to TRBJ2-1; D is undetermined. This CDR3 comprises 13 residues. Trimming removed 2 bases at V and 3 bases at J, with 5 bases between. Looked up from germline, CDR1 is SGHTA and CDR2 is FQGNSA. CDR3 nucleotides: TGTGCCAGCAGCTTATCCGACTACAATGAGCAGTTCTTC. Translating gives CASSLSDYNEQFF. Based on the CDR3 plus reference TRBV7-2 and TRBJ2-1, the full variable domain is GAGVSQSPSNKVTEKGKDVELRCDPISGHTALYWYRQSLGQGLEFLIYFQGNSAPDKSGLPSDRFSAERTGGSVSTLTIQRTQQEDSAVYLCASSLSDYNEQFFGPGTRLTVL.

This sequence joins TRBV7-9 and TRBJ1-4, with 10 nucleotides matching TRBD1. Germline CDR1 and CDR2: SEHNR and FQNEAQ (reference sequence). The V gene end was trimmed by 5 bases and the J gene end by 7 bases; junction bases not matched to a gene: 10. The CDR3 has 16 residues. The CDR3 region has the DNA TGTGCCAGCAGCCCGGGGACAGGGGTGCGGGCTGAAAAACTGTTTTTT. This translates into CASSPGTGVRAEKLFF. The full variable domain, completed using reference TRBV7-9 and TRBJ1-4, is DTGVSQNPRHKITKRGQNVTFRCDPISEHNRLYWYRQTLGQGPEFLTYFQNEAQLEKSRLLSDRFSAERPKGSFSTLEIQRTEQGDSAMYLCASSPGTGVRAEKLFFGSGTQLSVL.

The chain joins TRBV9 to TRBJ2-2, with 12 bases matching TRBD2. The CDR3 sequence is 19 residues long. Germline V lookup: CDR1 SGDLS, CDR2 YYNGEE. Losses at the gene ends were 4 bases for V and 0 bases for J; bases not matched to a gene: 10. CDR3 sequence (DNA): TGTGCCAGCAGCCCCCCAGGTGGACTAGCGGGACCGAACACCGGGGAGCTGTTTTTT. It specifies CASSPPGGLAGPNTGELFF.

This clone was counted once. The chain joins TRBV4-3 to TRBJ2-7; D is possibly TRBD1 (5 bases). Germline-derived CDR1 and CDR2 are LGHNA and YSLEER. V lost 0 bases and J 1 base, leaving 10 bases between the germline ends. This CDR3 region has 15 residues. This CDR3 is CASSQDLTASYEQYF. CDR3 nucleotide sequence: TGCGCCAGCAGCCAAGATCTGACAGCATCCTACGAGCAGTACTTC.

V gene TRBV6-6 combines with J gene TRBJ2-5; D not certain. The germline CDR1 and CDR2 sequences are MNHNY and SVGAGI (reference sequence). Trimming pared 5 bases from V and 3 bases from J, leaving 16 bases between. The CDR3 loop spans 15 amino acids. The CDR3 protein is CASSLVVQAEETQYF. The CDR3 DNA reads TGTGCCAGCAGTCTCGTGGTTCAGGCAGAAGAGACCCAGTACTTC.

The CDR3, as DNA: TGTGCCAGCAGCCTCGGGACGGGAGAACAGCCCCAGCATTTT. It is translated as CASSLGTGEQPQHF. The chain links TRBV7-6 to TRBJ1-5; perhaps TRBD1 as D (5 bases). V was clipped by 5 bases and J by 7 bases, with 15 bases between them. The CDR3 has 14 residues. The V gene's germline CDR1 is SGHVS and CDR2 FNYEAQ.

The chain employs TRBV3-1 (or the pseudogene TRBV3-2) and TRBJ2-7; D unclear. The CDR3 has 12 residues. V lost 4 bases, J lost 0 bases, and 4 bases lay in between. Germline CDR1 is LGHDT and CDR2 is YNNKEL (reference sequence). The CDR3 loop is CASSRGSYEQYV. CDR3 in DNA: TGTGCCAGCAGCCGAGGCTCCTACGAGCAGTACGTC.

The chain is built from TRBV9 and TRBJ2-2; D remains ambiguous. Germline V gene lookup returns CDR1 SGDLS and CDR2 YYNGEE. This CDR3 spans 17 amino acids. V was cut by 1 base and J by 6 bases, with 19 bases left in between. The CDR3 reads CASSVNQDPVGSGELFF. In nucleotides, the CDR3 is TGTGCCAGCAGCGTAAATCAGGATCCCGTCGGGTCCGGGGAGCTGTTTTTT.

The chain recombines TRBV12-3 or TRBV12-4 with TRBJ1-2, with no clear D. V gave up 8 bases and J gave up 4 bases, with 8 bases separating them. This CDR3 has 11 amino acids. The CDR3 reads CASGEFYGYTF. CDR3 bases: TGTGCCAGCGGGGAGTTCTATGGCTACACCTTC.

The CDR3 region is CASNGLLSGNTIYF. DNA of the CDR3: TGTGCCAGCAATGGGCTTCTCTCTGGAAACACCATATATTTT. The chain recombines TRBV6-5 with TRBJ1-3; D ambiguous. V lost 7 bases to trimming and J lost 0 bases, with 10 bases between them. The CDR3 runs to 14 residues. Germline assignment: CDR1 MNHEY and CDR2 SVGAGI.